This is a list of T cell receptor beta chains from one sample in a study of cytomegalovirus exposure and HLA in healthy donors. Some clones are missing from TCRdb's copy, which holds only in-frame ones; the method was immunoSEQ multiplex PCR. The sample consists of 150,000 to 200,000 clones, 70% to 85% of them appearing once. Sequencing was done on a sample of PBMCs. The receptor set was obtained from a man aged 45-60 years in good health and CMV-seropositive. Each CDR3 is given with its conserved first and last residue. The D gene is left open where the match is weak. Size values are once, few and many counts, or a class for expanded clones, and some rows have none.

V gene: TRBV4-3; clone size: few; CDR3 length: 15; J gene: TRBJ1-2; D gene: NA; CDR3 DNA: TGCGCCAGCAGCCAAGATCCCGGCAGGGGTTATGGCTACACCTTC; CDR3 protein: CASSQDPGRGYGYTF
V gene: TRBV7-9; clone size: NA; CDR3 length: 15; J gene: TRBJ1-6; D gene: NA; CDR3 DNA: TGTGCCAGCAGCCGAGCGGGTGGGCCCAATTTGACCCTCCACTTT; CDR3 protein: CASSRAGGPNLTLHF
V gene: TRBV27; clone size: NA; CDR3 length: 15; J gene: TRBJ2-7; D gene: TRBD2; CDR3 DNA: TGTGCCAGCAGGCCTAGCCTAGCGGGGGGTTTCGAGCAGTACTTC; CDR3 protein: CASRPSLAGGFEQYF
V gene: TRBV4-2; clone size: NA; CDR3 length: 13; J gene: TRBJ2-7; D gene: NA; CDR3 DNA: TGTGCCAGCAGCCCGGGCAGGGCCTACGAGCAGTACTTC; CDR3 protein: CASSPGRAYEQYF
V gene: TRBV27; clone size: once; CDR3 length: 12; J gene: TRBJ2-1; D gene: NA; CDR3 DNA: TGTGCCAGCGGCCACTCCTACAATGAGCAGTTCTTC; CDR3 protein: CASGHSYNEQFF
V gene: TRBV10-2; clone size: NA; CDR3 length: 18; J gene: TRBJ2-5; D gene: TRBD1; CDR3 DNA: TGCGCCAGCAGGTCCGGGACAGGGGGCCCTTTACTCCAAGAGACCCAGTACTTC; CDR3 protein: CASRSGTGGPLLQETQYF
V gene: TRBV6-5; clone size: NA; CDR3 length: 15; J gene: TRBJ2-3; D gene: NA; CDR3 DNA: TGTGCCAGCAGTTACCAGAGGAGGGCACGGGATACGCAGTATTTT; CDR3 protein: CASSYQRRARDTQYF
V gene: TRBV9; clone size: NA; CDR3 length: 14; J gene: TRBJ1-1; D gene: NA; CDR3 DNA: TGTGCCAGCAGCGTAGCCGACCGGGACACTGAAGCTTTCTTT; CDR3 protein: CASSVADRDTEAFF
V gene: TRBV5-1; clone size: NA; CDR3 length: 14; J gene: TRBJ2-3; D gene: TRBD2; CDR3 DNA: TGCGCCAGCAGCCCGGGGAGGGCGTCAGATACGCAGTATTTT; CDR3 protein: CASSPGRASDTQYF
V gene: TRBV7-9; clone size: NA; CDR3 length: 15; J gene: TRBJ2-5; D gene: TRBD2; CDR3 DNA: TGTGCCAGCAGCCAACGACTAGCGAGGGGAGAGACCCAGTACTTC; CDR3 protein: CASSQRLARGETQYF
V gene: TRBV13; clone size: NA; CDR3 length: 15; J gene: TRBJ2-3; D gene: TRBD1; CDR3 DNA: TGTGCCAGCAGCCGACCACAGGGGCGCACAGATACGCAGTATTTT; CDR3 protein: CASSRPQGRTDTQYF
V gene: TRBV9; clone size: NA; CDR3 length: 17; J gene: TRBJ2-3; D gene: NA; CDR3 DNA: TGTGCCAGCAGCGCACCTAGGGGCAGCCTCCGCACAGATACGCAGTATTTT; CDR3 protein: CASSAPRGSLRTDTQYF
V gene: TRBV7-2; clone size: few; CDR3 length: 11; J gene: TRBJ2-7; D gene: NA; CDR3 DNA: TGTGCCAGCAGCTCGGTATACGAGCAGTACTTC; CDR3 protein: CASSSVYEQYF
V gene: TRBV28; clone size: few; CDR3 length: 14; J gene: TRBJ1-5; D gene: NA; CDR3 DNA: TGTGCCAGCAGCCGAGGAGGGTTCAATCAGCCCCAGCATTTT; CDR3 protein: CASSRGGFNQPQHF
V gene: TRBV6-5; clone size: NA; CDR3 length: 13; J gene: TRBJ1-2; D gene: NA; CDR3 DNA: TGTGCCAGCAGGTACGGGGGGGAGCGTGGCTACACCTTC; CDR3 protein: CASRYGGERGYTF
V gene: TRBV6-4; clone size: NA; CDR3 length: 17; J gene: TRBJ2-2; D gene: NA; CDR3 DNA: TGTGCCAGCACCCCCTCCTCTCAGGGAGGTTTCACCGGGGAGCTGTTTTTT; CDR3 protein: CASTPSSQGGFTGELFF
V gene: TRBV28; clone size: NA; CDR3 length: 16; J gene: TRBJ2-7; D gene: NA; CDR3 DNA: TGTGCCAGCAGGATTCAAGGACCCGGGGGTGCCTACGAGCAGTACTTC; CDR3 protein: CASRIQGPGGAYEQYF
V gene: TRBV4-3; clone size: NA; CDR3 length: 15; J gene: TRBJ1-1; D gene: NA; CDR3 DNA: TGCGCCAGCAGCCAAGATTGGGGGCAGGGCACTGAAGCTTTCTTT; CDR3 protein: CASSQDWGQGTEAFF
V gene: TRBV4-1; clone size: once; CDR3 length: 18; J gene: TRBJ1-5; D gene: NA; CDR3 DNA: TGCGCCAGCAGCCAAGGGCGGTGGGCAGGCCCGGGGGATCAGCCCCAGCATTTT; CDR3 protein: CASSQGRWAGPGDQPQHF
V gene: TRBV9; clone size: NA; CDR3 length: 19; J gene: TRBJ2-1; D gene: TRBD2; CDR3 DNA: TGTGCCAGCAGCCAACGATCGACTAGCGGGGGGCTTTCCTACAATGAGCAGTTCTTC; CDR3 protein: CASSQRSTSGGLSYNEQFF